The present T cell receptor beta chain was sequenced within a study of molecular identifiers for immune sequencing clone quantification. Study-level points and caveats: Clonotypes surpassing 20 RNA copies contained over 98% of effector molecules, versus under 1% in naive cells.

Details on this clonotype: The antigen remains undetermined.

The CDR3 is made up of 13 amino acids. The germline V gene has CDR1 GTSNPN and CDR2 SVGIG (reference sequence). V gave up 4 bases and J gave up 1 base, with 7 bases separating them. Library preparation followed earlier protocols using designated TCR primers. TCRdb reprocessed the PCR reads via MiXCR and lists one record per CDR3 protein. The data show some 580,000 distinct CDR3 sequences, approximately 24% seen once. This TCR came from a human donor in good health. Some libraries in this study had Jurkat cell RNA spiked in. The J gene is TRBJ2-2, the V gene TRBV30; D gene unclear. Sequenced sample: naive CD8+ T cells from blood, with Jurkat cell RNA spiked in. The subset was: FACS-sorted CD8+CD4-CCR7+CD45RA+ naive T cells. In DNA, the CDR3 is TGTGCCTGGACCCAGATGAACACCGGGGAGCTGTTTTTT. Residues: CAWTQMNTGELFF.